The 23 T cell receptor beta chains below come from one sample, sequenced in a study of cytomegalovirus exposure and HLA in healthy donors. The assay was immunoSEQ multiplex PCR, and TCRdb's table has in-frame clones only and misses some. The sample yields 130,000 to 150,000 clones, about 91% seen once. Sequenced material: PBMCs. The source of these receptors is a woman under 30 in good health and CMV-seropositive.

For the CDR3, the DNA is TGTGCCAGCAAGAGCGGGGGCCTTGAAGAGACCCAGTACTTC. This codes for CASKSGGLEETQYF. The rearrangement uses TRBV5-4 and TRBJ2-5, with 8 bases matching TRBD2. The CDR3 is made up of 14 amino acids. V lost 6 bases, J lost 3 bases, and 7 bases stayed unmatched. CDR1 and CDR2 from the germline V gene are SGHNT and YYREEE (reference sequence). Drawing the rest from reference TRBV5-4 and TRBJ2-5, the complete variable domain is ETGVTQSPTHLIKTRGQQVTLRCSSQSGHNTVSWYQQALGQGPQFIFQYYREEENGRGNFPPRFSGLQFPNYSSELNVNALELDDSALYLCASKSGGLEETQYFGPGTRLLVL.

This clone was seen a single time. The gene calls are TRBV6-5 and TRBJ2-7; D remains unclear. Trimming shortened V by 0 bases and J by 3 bases, and 9 bases separated the two germline ends. There are 14 residues in the CDR3. Looked up from germline, CDR1 is MNHEY and CDR2 is SVGAGI. The CDR3: CASSYSLGYYEQYF. In DNA form, the CDR3 reads TGTGCCAGCAGTTACTCGCTCGGGTACTACGAGCAGTACTTC.

The genes are TRBV6-1 and TRBJ1-1, with D possibly matching TRBD1 (5 bases). The CDR3 runs to 13 residues. V dropped 7 bases and J dropped 6 bases, with 15 bases sitting between them. Germline values: CDR1 MNHNS, CDR2 SASEGT. Here the CDR3 DNA reads TGTGCCAGCATTTGGCGACCAGGGCCTGAAGCTTTCTTT. Protein product: CASIWRPGPEAFF.

The V and J genes are TRBV28 and TRBJ1-2; TRBD1 agrees at 9 bases. Trimming took 6 bases from V and 4 from J; bases not matched to a gene: 6. The CDR3 has 14 residues. The germline gives CDR1 MDHEN, CDR2 SYDVKM. In DNA, the CDR3 is TGTGCCAGCAGGGGGACAGGGAATGGCTATGGCTACACCTTC. Translated: CASRGTGNGYGYTF.

This clone was observed once. The rearrangement uses TRBV29-1 and TRBJ2-2; 13 nucleotides line up with TRBD2. The germline gives CDR1 SQVTM, CDR2 ANQGSEA. The CDR3 runs to 15 residues. V lost 7 bases to trimming and J lost 3 bases; unmatched junction nucleotides: 5. CDR3 protein: CSAQGLAGYTGELFF. The CDR3 DNA follows: TGCAGCGCCCAGGGACTAGCGGGATACACCGGGGAGCTGTTTTTT.

This chain joins TRBV2 and TRBJ2-7; D is perhaps TRBD1 (6 bases). The length of the CDR3 is 15 residues. Trimming removed 5 bases at V and 2 bases at J, with 16 bases between. Germline loops: CDR1 SNHLY, CDR2 FYNNEI. CDR3 sequence reads: CASSSQQGQTYEQYF. The CDR3 nucleotides read TGTGCCAGCAGTTCACAACAGGGCCAAACCTACGAGCAGTACTTC.

This chain connects TRBV28 to TRBJ1-1, with D possibly being TRBD1 (6 bases). The V gene lost 5 bases and the J gene lost 1 base, with 17 bases spanning the gap. Germline loops: CDR1 MDHEN, CDR2 SYDVKM. The CDR3 extends over 16 amino acids. This chain's CDR3 is CASSLPWATGNTEAFF. CDR3 bases: TGTGCCAGCAGTCTCCCATGGGCGACAGGGAACACTGAAGCTTTCTTT.

The chain uses TRBV28 and TRBJ2-3; TRBD1 is a possible D gene (6 bases). The CDR3 length is 14 residues. V shed 8 bases and J shed 0 bases, with 12 bases lying between them. Germline values: CDR1 MDHEN, CDR2 SYDVKM. The CDR3 region is CASGGPASTDTQYF. In DNA form, the CDR3 reads TGTGCCAGCGGGGGCCCAGCTAGCACAGATACGCAGTATTTT.

This clone was observed a few times. J is TRBJ1-1 and V is TRBV19; TRBD1 might be the D (5 bases). There are 14 residues in the CDR3. Germline CDR1 LNHDA, CDR2 SQIVND (reference sequence). V lost 6 bases, J lost 2 bases, and 13 bases lay in between. The CDR3 DNA reads TGTGCCAGTAGGGGCGGGGGTTCCAACACTGAAGCTTTCTTT. This sequence encodes CASRGGGSNTEAFF.

The J gene is TRBJ1-2, the V gene TRBV28; tentatively, D is TRBD1 (5 bases). This CDR3 region has 17 residues. V was clipped by 2 bases and J by 4 bases, with 20 bases between them. The V gene's germline CDR1 is MDHEN and CDR2 SYDVKM. The CDR3: CASSLRVRQGPSYGYTF. DNA for the CDR3: TGTGCCAGCAGTTTAAGGGTGAGGCAGGGCCCCTCCTATGGCTACACCTTC.

The chain employs TRBV13 and TRBJ2-5, with D possibly matching TRBD2 (5 bases). Trimming took 0 bases from V and 2 from J, leaving 10 bases between them. The CDR3 has 15 residues. Looked up from germline, CDR1 is PRHDT and CDR2 is FYEKMQ (reference sequence). The CDR3 spells CASSLGSGEQETQYF. The CDR3, as DNA: TGTGCCAGCAGCTTAGGAAGCGGTGAACAAGAGACCCAGTACTTC.

The V call is TRBV27, the J call TRBJ1-2, with D perhaps TRBD1 (6 bases). The CDR3 sequence is 14 residues long. V lost 1 base and J lost 8, with 14 bases in between. Germline-derived CDR1 and CDR2 are MNHEY and SMNVEV (reference sequence). In DNA form, the CDR3 reads TGTGCCAGCAGTTTATGGGGGGGCGAGGGCGGCTACACCTTC. Translated, it gives CASSLWGGEGGYTF.

The V and J genes are TRBV11-2 and TRBJ1-1, with D hard to call. The ends were cut back, 8 bases at V and 2 bases at J, with 24 bases in the middle. Germline V gene lookup returns CDR1 SGHAT and CDR2 FQNNGV. The CDR3 extends over 17 amino acids. CDR3 bases: TGTGCCAGCTACCCATATGTAATCCGGGAATTAAACACTGAAGCTTTCTTT. It codes for CASYPYVIRELNTEAFF.

This chain uses TRBV15 with TRBJ2-7; 9 positions match TRBD1. With V trimmed by 5 bases and J by 6 bases, 5 bases remained unmatched. Germline CDR1 reads LNHNV; CDR2 reads YYDKDF (reference sequence). The length of the CDR3 is 13 residues. CDR3 loop: CATSGGTGTEQYF. Written as DNA, the CDR3 is TGTGCCACCAGCGGAGGGACAGGGACCGAGCAGTACTTC.

V gene TRBV7-8 combines with J gene TRBJ1-2; TRBD1 matches 8 bases. Per the germline V gene, CDR1 is SGHVS and CDR2 is FQNEAQ. The CDR3 extends over 15 amino acids. After removal of 1 base from V and 6 bases from J, the junction contained 7 bases not matched to a gene. CDR3 in DNA: TGTGCCAGCAGCTTAGTGTCAGGGGGCTCGAATGGCTACACCTTC. Protein sequence: CASSLVSGGSNGYTF.

In its sample, this clone was seen once. The chain couples TRBV2 to TRBJ2-2; 11 nucleotides line up with TRBD2. V shed 2 bases, J shed 3 bases, and the junction held 8 bases outside the gene matches. Per germline, CDR1 SNHLY and CDR2 FYNNEI. CDR3 length: 18 amino acids. The CDR3 coding sequence is TGTGCCAGCAGTGAACTGGTTAGCGGGGGGGTCTACACCGGGGAGCTGTTTTTT. It codes for CASSELVSGGVYTGELFF. Variable domain in full (rest from reference TRBV2 and TRBJ2-2): EPEVTQTPSHQVTQMGQEVILRCVPISNHLYFYWYRQILGQKVEFLVSFYNNEISEKSEIFDDQFSVERPDGSNFTLKIRSTKLEDSAMYFCASSELVSGGVYTGELFFGEGSRLTVL.

The chain joins TRBV10-3 to TRBJ1-1, with D hard to call. Trimming shortened V by 2 bases and J by 3 bases, and 10 bases separated the two germline ends. This CDR3 spans 14 amino acids. Germline CDR1 reads ENHRY; CDR2 reads SYGVKD. The CDR3, as DNA: TGTGCCATCAGTGAGGAGGGCAGGTACACTGAAGCTTTCTTT. This codes for CAISEEGRYTEAFF.

The chain uses TRBV6-5 and TRBJ2-5; tentative D call: TRBD1 (6 bases). The germline V gene has CDR1 MNHEY and CDR2 SVGAGI. V dropped 8 bases and J dropped 4 bases, with 20 bases sitting between them. The CDR3 contains 15 residues. Here the CDR3 DNA reads TGTGCCAGCTCCCCTCCGTTTACAGGGCGAGAGACCCAGTACTTC. It encodes CASSPPFTGRETQYF.

The chain carries TRBV14 and TRBJ1-1; D is unresolved. The CDR3 runs 15 residues. Trimming left V 0 bases short and J 7 bases short, with 15 bases between. CDR1 and CDR2 (germline): SGHDN, FVKESK. CDR3 nucleotides: TGTGCCAGCAGCCAAGATGCGCGGGCCGGGTATGAAGCTTTCTTT. This encodes CASSQDARAGYEAFF.

This clone came up once. This chain joins TRBV5-8 and TRBJ1-5; 8 bases map to TRBD1. The CDR3 extends over 11 amino acids. The V gene end was trimmed by 4 bases and the J gene end by 15 bases; junction bases not matched to a gene: 6. Germline V lookup: CDR1 SGHTS, CDR2 YDEGEE. The CDR3 region is CASSPGQAPHF. The CDR3 DNA follows: TGTGCCAGCAGCCCGGGACAGGCCCCGCATTTT.

The chain combines TRBV7-3 with TRBJ2-1; 10 nucleotides align to TRBD1. CDR3 size: 16 residues. V shed 5 bases and J 9 bases; nucleotides not matched to a gene: 13. The germline V gene has CDR1 SGHTA and CDR2 FQGTGA. In nucleotides, the CDR3 is TGTGCCAGCAGCCCCCATGGACAGGGGGTCATCACTGAGCAGTTCTTC. This translates into CASSPHGQGVITEQFF.

V gene TRBV5-4 combines with J gene TRBJ2-3; 10 nucleotides align to TRBD1. Germline trimming cut 3 bases from V and 3 bases from J; bases unmatched to any gene: 16. In germline, CDR1 is SGHNT, CDR2 YYREEE (reference sequence). The CDR3 extends over 19 amino acids. CDR3 bases: TGTGCCAGCAGCTCTCCTCCCGGGACAGGGGAATCGGGGACAGATACGCAGTATTTT. Protein product: CASSSPPGTGESGTDTQYF.

This chain joins TRBV11-3 and TRBJ2-1; weak D call: TRBD2 (5 bases). Germline V gene data show CDR1 as SGHNT and CDR2 as YENEEA. Trimming removed 0 bases from V and 13 bases from J, with 13 bases in between. CDR3 length: 13 amino acids. Here the CDR3 reads CASSLDSEGSQFF. DNA of the CDR3: TGTGCCAGCAGCTTAGATAGTGAAGGGAGTCAGTTCTTC.